This TCR beta chain was sequenced for a study of cytomegalovirus exposure and HLA in healthy donors. V was pared by 3 bases and J by 7 bases, with 22 bases between. There are 17 residues in the CDR3. Germline-derived CDR1 and CDR2 are MNHEY and SMNVEV (reference sequence). TCRdb's copy holds only in-frame clones and misses some; the assay was immunoSEQ multiplex PCR. The data contain approximately 240,000 clones, 85% to 95% of them singletons. The sequence was collected from a woman younger than 30 in good health and CMV-seronegative. The chain couples TRBV27 to TRBJ2-1; D unresolved. The sequencing sample was made of PBMCs. CDR3: CASSFFPLRPLGNEQFF. In DNA, the CDR3 is TGTGCCAGCAGTTTCTTCCCTCTCCGGCCCCTCGGGAATGAGCAGTTCTTC.